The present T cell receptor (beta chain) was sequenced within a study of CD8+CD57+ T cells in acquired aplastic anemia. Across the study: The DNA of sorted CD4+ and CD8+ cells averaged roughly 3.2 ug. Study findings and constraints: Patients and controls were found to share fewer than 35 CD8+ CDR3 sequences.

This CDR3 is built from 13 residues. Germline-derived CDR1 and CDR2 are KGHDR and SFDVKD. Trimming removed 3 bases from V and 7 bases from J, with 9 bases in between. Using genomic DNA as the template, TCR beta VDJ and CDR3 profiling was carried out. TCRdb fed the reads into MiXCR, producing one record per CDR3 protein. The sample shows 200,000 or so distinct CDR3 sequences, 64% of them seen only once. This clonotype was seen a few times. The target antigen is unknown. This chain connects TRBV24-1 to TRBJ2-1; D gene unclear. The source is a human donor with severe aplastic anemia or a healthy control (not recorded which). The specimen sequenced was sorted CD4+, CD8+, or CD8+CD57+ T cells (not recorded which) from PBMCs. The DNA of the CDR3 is TGTGCCACCAGTGATCACAGTTTTAATGAGCAGTTCTTC. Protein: CATSDHSFNEQFF.